This TCR beta chain originates from a study of T-cell memory formation after mild COVID-19. The table lists this clonotype with a few counts. The antigen remains undetermined. Trimming pared 4 bases from V and 5 bases from J, leaving 16 bases between. The CDR3 contains 15 residues. Germline-derived CDR1 and CDR2 are SGDLS and YYNGEE. Regarding the study as a whole: The appearance of some responding clones in pre-infection memory suggested that cross-reactive memory joined.

From the 5' RACE reads, TCRdb called clonotypes with MiXCR, one entry per CDR3 protein. Of just over 60,000 distinct CDR3 sequences listed, about a tenth are singletons. This TCR was recovered from a man between 18 and 29 years old who had mild COVID-19 (a few samples of this study predate the infection). Cell type and time point are not known. Sample: PBMCs or a T cell subset sorted from them (not recorded which). The rearrangement links TRBV9 to TRBJ2-1; tentative D call: TRBD2 (6 bases). The CDR3 region has the DNA TGTGCCAGCAGCCCCCGATCTAGCGAGCACAATGAGCAGTTCTTC. Residues: CASSPRSSEHNEQFF.